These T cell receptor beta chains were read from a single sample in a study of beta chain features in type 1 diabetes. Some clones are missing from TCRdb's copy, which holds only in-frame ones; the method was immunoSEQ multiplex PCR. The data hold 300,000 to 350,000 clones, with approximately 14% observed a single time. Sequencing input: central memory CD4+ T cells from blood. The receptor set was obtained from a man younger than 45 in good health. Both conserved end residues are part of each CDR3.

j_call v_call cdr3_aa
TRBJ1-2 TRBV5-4 CASSPDPMQGVFYGYTF
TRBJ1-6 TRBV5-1 CASSPREGGSSPLHF
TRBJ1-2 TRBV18 CASSSQQGNGYTF
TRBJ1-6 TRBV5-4 CASSLDRQGAASPLHF
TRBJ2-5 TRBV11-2 CASSLRGLVGETQYF
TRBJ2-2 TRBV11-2 CASSFLRAAGELFF
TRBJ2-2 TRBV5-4 CASSYDSTNTGELFF
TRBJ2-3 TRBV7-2 CASSPTSTDTQYF
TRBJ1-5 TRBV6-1 CASNGFGVTGQPQHF
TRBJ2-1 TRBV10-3 CAISRDRYNEQFF
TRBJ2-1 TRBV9 CAAPSGTGREQFF
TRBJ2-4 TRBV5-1 CASSRATTGAENIQYF
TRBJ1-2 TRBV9 CASSPRDRSHYGYTF
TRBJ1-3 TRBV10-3 CAISPGDPGNTIYF
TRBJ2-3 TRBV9 CASSVLRSPDTQYF
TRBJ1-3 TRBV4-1 CASSQVGVMGNTIYF
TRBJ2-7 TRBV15 CATSRELTDSYEQYF
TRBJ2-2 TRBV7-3 CASSTAGGPTGELFF
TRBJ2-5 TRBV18 CASSPVRETQYF
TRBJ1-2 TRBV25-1 CASSELGGYTF
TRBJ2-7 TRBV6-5 CASTKGSHEQYF
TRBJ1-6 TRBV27 CASRTTGDYNSPLHF
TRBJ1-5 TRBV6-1 CASSDRDRGPNQPQHF
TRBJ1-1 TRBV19 CASSSRGGQTEAFF
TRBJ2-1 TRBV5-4 CASSIPTSGVSYNEQFF
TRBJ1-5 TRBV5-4 CASSEGDQPQHF
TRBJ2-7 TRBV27 CASNPAGSYEQYF
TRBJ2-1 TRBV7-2 CASSGRGLAGAYNEQFF
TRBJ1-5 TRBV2 CASSYLQNNQPQHF
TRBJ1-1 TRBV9 CASSVGGYTEAFF
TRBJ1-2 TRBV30 CAWSRGLDYGYTF
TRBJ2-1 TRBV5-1 CASSLGQGSYNEQFF
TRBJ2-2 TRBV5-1 CASRPGQGAGELFF
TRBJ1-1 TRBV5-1 CASSLQGSNTEAFF
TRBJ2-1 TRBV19 CASRSGVGQFF
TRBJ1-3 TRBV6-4 CASSAGTGAGNTIYF
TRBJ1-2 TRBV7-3 CASSDPGLEGYTF
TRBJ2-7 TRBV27 CASSLSRRGGSYEQYF
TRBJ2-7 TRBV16 CASSQSQGTRYEQYF
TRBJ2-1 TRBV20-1 CSAKTGGEQFF
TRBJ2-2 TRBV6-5 CASSRGTANTGELFF
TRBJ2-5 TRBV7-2 CASSASTSGGGETQYF
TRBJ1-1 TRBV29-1 CSARDRGMNTEAFF
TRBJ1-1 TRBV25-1 CASRGSSNTEAFF
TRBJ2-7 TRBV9 CASSVAPAYEQYF
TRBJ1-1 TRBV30 CAWRGQANTEAFF
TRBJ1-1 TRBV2 CASSVVGGPTEAFF
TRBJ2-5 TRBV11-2 CASSLDGLAGETQYF
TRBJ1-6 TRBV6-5 CASSDPNSPLHF
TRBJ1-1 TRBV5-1 CASFPRGEGNTEAFF